What follows are 26 T cell receptor beta chains derived from one specimen sequenced in a study of post-analysis software for immune sequencing data. For these receptors, no antigen is known. Points from the study as a whole: In patients, TRBV5-6, TRBV5-1 and TRBV20-1 belonged to roughly 5 TRBV segments found more frequently than in controls.

The authors incorporated unique molecular identifiers into the TCR beta cDNA libraries. TCRdb redid the calling of the PCR reads with MiXCR, one entry per CDR3 protein. This sample carries hundreds of thousands of distinct CDR3 sequences, approximately 59% of them seen once, and the ten largest clones take 10% to 12%. Sequenced material: blood. The receptors were sampled from a girl aged 2-9 years with multiple sclerosis.

V is TRBV10-3 and J is TRBJ1-2; D unresolved. The ends were cut back, 3 bases at V and 6 bases at J, with 8 bases in the middle. The germline V gene encodes CDR1 ENHRY and CDR2 SYGVKD. The CDR3 covers 12 residues. CDR3 residues: CAISDWVDGYTF. As DNA, the CDR3 is TGTGCCATCAGTGACTGGGTAGATGGCTACACCTTC.

The CDR3 loop is CSVEDRLAGGPGEQFF. In nucleotides, the CDR3 is TGCAGCGTTGAAGATCGACTAGCGGGGGGGCCCGGTGAGCAGTTCTTC. V is TRBV29-1 and J is TRBJ2-1; 14 nucleotides agree with TRBD2. This CDR3 comprises 16 residues. V shed 0 bases and J 9 bases; nucleotides not matched to a gene: 7. The germline V gene encodes CDR1 SQVTM and CDR2 ANQGSEA.

The DNA for the CDR3 is TGCAGTGCTAAACAATATGATTGGGGGCAGTATTTT. This codes for CSAKQYDWGQYF. V usage is TRBV20-1 and J usage is TRBJ2-3; D uncertain. The germline V gene encodes CDR1 DFQATT and CDR2 SNEGSKA (reference sequence). V was pared by 4 bases and J by 11 bases, with 16 bases between. CDR3 length: 12 residues.

The rearrangement links TRBV7-2 to TRBJ2-4; D unclear. With 0 bases removed from V and 8 bases from J, the gap between germline ends came to 11 bases. Germline loops: CDR1 SGHTA, CDR2 FQGNSA. The CDR3 has 14 residues. Written as DNA, the CDR3 is TGTGCCAGCAGCTTAGCCCGATTTCAGGACATTCAGTACTTC. It codes for CASSLARFQDIQYF.

The chain combines TRBV10-3 with TRBJ2-7, with 9 bases aligning to TRBD2. With V trimmed by 2 bases and J by 1 base, 15 bases remained unmatched. Looked up from germline, CDR1 is ENHRY and CDR2 is SYGVKD. The CDR3 is 19 amino acids. The CDR3 DNA reads as TGTGCCATCAGTGAGCCGCCTACGGCTAGCGGGGTCCTATCCTACGAGCAGTACTTC. Its translation is CAISEPPTASGVLSYEQYF.

V and J are TRBV29-1 and TRBJ2-7; TRBD1 is a possible D gene (6 bases). Germline CDR1 is SQVTM and CDR2 is ANQGSEA. This CDR3 region has 13 residues. V was pared by 3 bases and J by 2 bases, with 11 bases between. The CDR3 nucleotides are TGCAGCGTTGACGGGCAGGGGACCTACGAGCAGTACTTC. Residues: CSVDGQGTYEQYF.

The chain combines TRBV3-1 with TRBJ2-3; TRBD2 is a possible D gene (6 bases). The germline V and J ends were trimmed by 4 bases and 8 bases, with 10 bases remaining between them. The CDR3 consists of 12 residues. CDR1 and CDR2 (germline): LGHDT, YNNKEL (reference sequence). The CDR3 DNA reads as TGTGCCAGCAGCCGAGAGGGACTTACGCAGTATTTT. Protein: CASSREGLTQYF.

The chain has TRBV5-5 and TRBJ1-6, with 9 bases that match TRBD1. Germline V gene sequence: CDR1 SGHKS, CDR2 YYEKEE (reference sequence). J gave up 11 bases and V 4 bases, and 7 bases lay outside the gene matches. The CDR3 loop spans 14 amino acids. CDR3 in DNA: TGTGCCAGCAGCAATCGACAGGGGGAGACACCCCTCCACTTT. Translated: CASSNRQGETPLHF.

The gene calls are TRBV7-2 and TRBJ1-2; 8 bases are shared with TRBD1. CDR1 and CDR2 from the germline V gene are SGHTA and FQGNSA. J gave up 4 bases and V 0 bases, and 13 bases lay outside the gene matches. The CDR3 has 18 residues. The CDR3 loop reads CASSLAAGGQGASYGYTF. The CDR3 DNA reads as TGTGCCAGCAGCTTAGCGGCGGGTGGGCAGGGGGCATCCTATGGCTACACCTTC.

Worth noting for this clonotype: At one end the junction does not follow the germline gene, possibly because of a read error. The rearrangement links TRBV6-5 to TRBJ2-5; tentative D call: TRBD2 (6 bases). The CDR3 consists of 14 residues. Germline-derived CDR1 and CDR2 are MNHEY and SVGAGI. CDR3 in amino acids: CASSYSEGGETQYF. CDR3 bases: TGTGCCAGCAGCTACTCAGAGGGAGGAGAGACCCAGTACTTC.

This sequence joins TRBV6-2 or TRBV6-3 and TRBJ2-6; possibly TRBD1 or TRBD2 for D (5 bases each). In germline, CDR1 is MNHEY, CDR2 SVGEGT. The CDR3 consists of 15 residues. Deletions cut 2 bases from V and 4 bases from J, with 9 bases between. CDR3 protein: CASSYRGAGANVLTF. The CDR3 DNA is TGTGCCAGCAGTTACAGGGGAGCCGGGGCCAACGTCCTGACTTTC.

This clonotype was counted a few times. The V gene is TRBV29-1, the J gene TRBJ1-2; no reliable D call. Between the trimmed V and J ends, which lost 4 bases and 6 bases, there was a span of 6 bases. Germline CDR1 and CDR2: SQVTM and ANQGSEA. The CDR3 extends over 10 amino acids. The CDR3 sequence is CSVGTDGYTF. In nucleotides, the CDR3 is TGCAGCGTTGGGACTGATGGCTACACCTTC.

Comments on this clonotype: The germline gene is not matched at one end of the junction; a read error may be the cause. J is TRBJ1-5 and V is TRBV7-9; maybe TRBD1 (5 bases). Germline-derived CDR1 and CDR2 are SEHNR and FQNEAQ (reference sequence). The CDR3 spans 14 residues. The CDR3 here is CACSLRGLGQPQHF. The CDR3 bases are TGTGCCTGCAGCTTACGGGGGTTGGGTCAGCCCCAGCATTTT.

J is TRBJ2-7 and V is TRBV27; TRBD2 is a possible D gene (6 bases). Trimming cost V 8 bases and J 3 bases, with 17 bases left between them. Germline CDR1 and CDR2: MNHEY and SMNVEV (reference sequence). This CDR3 region has 14 residues. As DNA, the CDR3 is TGTGCCAGCCAAATGCGGGGCAATAGCTACGAGCAGTACTTC. Its protein product is CASQMRGNSYEQYF.

The table lists this clonotype with a few counts. CDR3 in amino acids: CASSLESRGETQYF. CDR3 in DNA: TGTGCCAGCAGTCTCGAATCCCGGGGAGAGACCCAGTACTTC. The V gene is TRBV6-5, the J gene TRBJ2-5, with D possibly TRBD2 on 5 matching bases. This CDR3 has 14 amino acids. Germline V gene sequence: CDR1 MNHEY, CDR2 SVGAGI. The V and J ends lost 5 bases and 4 bases respectively, with 14 bases between them.

This clonotype appeared a few times. This CDR3 reads CSVGGGGPHYTQYF. The CDR3 DNA reads TGCAGCGTTGGGGGGGGAGGCCCCCATTATACGCAGTATTTT. The V call is TRBV29-1, the J call TRBJ2-3, with 7 bases aligning to TRBD2. The CDR3 contains 14 residues. Germline lookup yields CDR1 SQVTM and CDR2 ANQGSEA. The junction had 11 bases not matched to a gene; V was cut back by 4 bases and J by 7 bases.

The chain uses TRBV5-1 and TRBJ2-3, with D maybe TRBD1 (7 bases). This CDR3 is 14 amino acids long. Trimming took off 4 bases at V and 4 bases at J, with 13 bases between the two ends. The germline gives CDR1 SGHRS, CDR2 YFSETQ. The CDR3 loop reads CASSAGQPSDTQYF. CDR3 coding DNA: TGCGCCAGCAGCGCGGGACAGCCCTCAGATACGCAGTATTTT. The full variable domain, its missing parts supplied by reference TRBV5-1 and TRBJ2-3, is KAGVTQTPRYLIKTRGQQVTLSCSPISGHRSVSWYQQTPGQGLQFLFEYFSETQRNKGNFPGRFSGRQFSNSRSEMNVSTLELGDSALYLCASSAGQPSDTQYFGPGTRLTVL.

The chain links TRBV4-3 to TRBJ1-4; no reliable D call. Between the trimmed V and J ends, which lost 1 base and 6 bases, there was a span of 6 bases. The germline V gene has CDR1 LGHNA and CDR2 YSLEER. This CDR3 spans 13 amino acids. This CDR3 reads CASSQVVHEKLFF. In DNA, the CDR3 is TGCGCCAGCAGCCAAGTAGTACATGAAAAACTGTTTTTT.

This clonotype was seen a single time. The chain employs TRBV7-8 and TRBJ2-1; TRBD2 matches at 9 bases. Germline V gene sequence: CDR1 SGHVS, CDR2 FQNEAQ. With V trimmed by 5 bases and J by 3 bases, 5 bases remained unmatched. CDR3 length: 15 residues. The CDR3, as DNA: TGTGCCAGCAGCGCCGGGACTAGCATCTACAATGAGCAGTTCTTC. The encoded protein is CASSAGTSIYNEQFF.

V gene TRBV29-1 combines with J gene TRBJ2-5; D gene unclear. From germline, CDR1 is SQVTM and CDR2 ANQGSEA. V lost 3 bases, J lost 1 base, and 6 bases lay in between. There are 12 residues in the CDR3. CDR3 DNA: TGCAGCGTTGATTACAGCCAAGAGACCCAGTACTTC. Encoded protein: CSVDYSQETQYF. Filled out from reference TRBV29-1 and TRBJ2-5, the complete variable domain reads SAVISQKPSRDICQRGTSLTIQCQVDSQVTMMFWYRQQPGQSLTLIATANQGSEATYESGFVIDKFPISRPNLTFSTLTVSNMSPEDSSIYLCSVDYSQETQYFGPGTRLLVL.

This clonotype has more than one count but fewer than ten. The chain employs TRBV4-1 and TRBJ2-1, with a tentative D call TRBD2 (5 bases). V shed 0 bases and J shed 1 base, with 13 bases lying between them. The CDR3 has 17 residues. Germline CDR1 MGHRA, CDR2 YSYEKL. Written as DNA, the CDR3 is TGCGCCAGCAGCCAAGATGAGACATCGGGGTCCTACAATGAGCAGTTCTTC. It yields the protein CASSQDETSGSYNEQFF.

The chain uses TRBV5-1 and TRBJ2-7; 11 bases fit TRBD2. V gave up 4 bases and J gave up 0 bases; unmatched junction bases: 9. Germline V gene sequence: CDR1 SGHRS, CDR2 YFSETQ. This CDR3 is 17 amino acids long. The CDR3 spells CASSIRTSGLNSYEQYF. The CDR3 nucleotides read TGCGCCAGCAGCATTAGGACTAGCGGGCTAAACTCCTACGAGCAGTACTTC.

The chain has TRBV18 and TRBJ1-2; a weak D match, TRBD1 (6 bases). V lost 4 bases and J lost 4, with 13 bases in between. CDR1 is KGHSH and CDR2 is LQKENI in the germline V gene. The CDR3 runs 14 residues. CDR3: CASSLRTVLYGYTF. CDR3 in DNA: TGTGCCAGCTCACTCCGGACAGTCCTCTATGGCTACACCTTC.

This clonotype was seen only once. The chain carries TRBV7-8 and TRBJ1-1; weak D call: TRBD1 (6 bases). Trimming stripped 9 bases from V and 0 bases from J, with 14 bases between. Germline CDR1 and CDR2: SGHVS and FQNEAQ. The CDR3 consists of 14 residues. The CDR3 coding sequence is TGTGCCAGTAGCGCACAGGGTGTGAACACTGAAGCTTTCTTT. It translates to CASSAQGVNTEAFF.

The chain is built from TRBV6-5 and TRBJ2-1, with 9 bases aligning to TRBD2. V was pared by 5 bases and J by 4 bases, with 9 bases of the junction left unmatched. Looked up from germline, CDR1 is MNHEY and CDR2 is SVGAGI. The CDR3 is 16 amino acids. This chain's CDR3 is CASSPSAGGEYNEQFF. In nucleotides, the CDR3 is TGTGCCAGCAGTCCCTCAGCGGGGGGCGAATACAATGAGCAGTTCTTC.

The chain recombines TRBV18 with TRBJ2-5; no definite D call. CDR3 length: 15 amino acids. V dropped 4 bases and J dropped 0 bases, with 12 bases sitting between them. Germline assignment: CDR1 KGHSH and CDR2 LQKENI. The CDR3 nucleotides read TGTGCCAGCTCACAACGGGTCACGGACCAAGAGACCCAGTACTTC. Encoded protein: CASSQRVTDQETQYF.